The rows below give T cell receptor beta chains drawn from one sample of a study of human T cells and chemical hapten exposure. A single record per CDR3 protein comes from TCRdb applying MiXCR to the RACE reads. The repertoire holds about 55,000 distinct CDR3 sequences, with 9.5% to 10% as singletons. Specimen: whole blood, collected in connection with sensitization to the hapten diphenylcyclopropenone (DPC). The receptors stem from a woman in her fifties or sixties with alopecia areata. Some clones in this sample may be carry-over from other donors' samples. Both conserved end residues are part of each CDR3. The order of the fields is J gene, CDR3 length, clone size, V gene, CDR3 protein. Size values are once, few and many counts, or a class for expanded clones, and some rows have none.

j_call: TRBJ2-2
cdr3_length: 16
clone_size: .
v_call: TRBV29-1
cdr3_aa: CSVQSGPGDDTGELFF

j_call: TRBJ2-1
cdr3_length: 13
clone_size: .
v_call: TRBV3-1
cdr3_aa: CASGPRGPLGQFF

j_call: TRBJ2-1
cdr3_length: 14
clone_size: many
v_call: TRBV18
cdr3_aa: CASSPPGGDNEQFF

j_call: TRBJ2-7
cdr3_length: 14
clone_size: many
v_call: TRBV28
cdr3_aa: CASSLLSGGREQYF

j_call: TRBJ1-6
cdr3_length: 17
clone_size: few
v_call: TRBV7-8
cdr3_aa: CASSSPWDRGLNSPLHF

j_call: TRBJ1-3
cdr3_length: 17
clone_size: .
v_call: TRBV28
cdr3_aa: CASSLPLRQPHRNTIYF

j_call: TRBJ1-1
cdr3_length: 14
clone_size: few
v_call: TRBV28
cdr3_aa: CASSSPDWASEAFF

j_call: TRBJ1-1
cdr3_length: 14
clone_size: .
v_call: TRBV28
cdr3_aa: CASSSPGARGEAFF

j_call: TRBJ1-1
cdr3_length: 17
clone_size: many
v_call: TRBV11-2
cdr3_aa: CASSSSSSQISGTEAFF

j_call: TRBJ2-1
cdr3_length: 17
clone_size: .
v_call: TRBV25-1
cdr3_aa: CASSERGGSGPYNEQFF

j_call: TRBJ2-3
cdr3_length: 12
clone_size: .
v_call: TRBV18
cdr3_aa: CASSPYGDTQYF

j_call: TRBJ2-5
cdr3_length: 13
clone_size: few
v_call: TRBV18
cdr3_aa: CASSPPGEETQYF

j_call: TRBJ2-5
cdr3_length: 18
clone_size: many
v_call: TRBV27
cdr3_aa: CASSLRRGAGGSEETQYF

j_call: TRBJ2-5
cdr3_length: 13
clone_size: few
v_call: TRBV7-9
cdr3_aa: CASSLAEQETQYF

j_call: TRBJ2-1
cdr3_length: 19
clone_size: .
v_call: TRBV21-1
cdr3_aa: CASSKGCQNQRERRDEQFF

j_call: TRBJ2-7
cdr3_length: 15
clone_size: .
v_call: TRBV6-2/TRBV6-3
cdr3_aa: CASSLSAGINYEQYF

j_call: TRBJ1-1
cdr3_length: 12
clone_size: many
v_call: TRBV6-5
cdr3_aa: CASSLPGGEAFF

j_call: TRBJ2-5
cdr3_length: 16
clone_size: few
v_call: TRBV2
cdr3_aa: CASSPIQGGWEETQYF

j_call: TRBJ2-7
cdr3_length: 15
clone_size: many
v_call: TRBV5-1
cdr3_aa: CASSFSGQESYEQYF

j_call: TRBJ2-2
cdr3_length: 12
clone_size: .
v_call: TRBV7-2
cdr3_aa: CASRGRGGELFF

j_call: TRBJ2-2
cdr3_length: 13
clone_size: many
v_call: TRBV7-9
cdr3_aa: CASSFAGAGELFF

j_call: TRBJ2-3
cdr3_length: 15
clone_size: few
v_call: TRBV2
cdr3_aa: CASTVQAGGSDTQYF

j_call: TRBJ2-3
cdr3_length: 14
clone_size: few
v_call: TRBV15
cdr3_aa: CATSAQGGIGTQYF

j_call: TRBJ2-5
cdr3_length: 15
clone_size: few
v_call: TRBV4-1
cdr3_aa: CASSSRLAEQETQYF

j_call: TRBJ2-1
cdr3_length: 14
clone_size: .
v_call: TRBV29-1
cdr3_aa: CSAEIGSSTNEQFF

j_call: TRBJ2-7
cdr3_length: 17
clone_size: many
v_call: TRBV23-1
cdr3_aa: CASSQSSLSGMNYEQYF

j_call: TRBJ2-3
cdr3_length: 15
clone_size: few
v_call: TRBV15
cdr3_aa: CATSRAGFSADTQYF

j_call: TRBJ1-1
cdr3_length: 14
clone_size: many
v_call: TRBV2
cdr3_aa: CASSRRAMNTEAFF

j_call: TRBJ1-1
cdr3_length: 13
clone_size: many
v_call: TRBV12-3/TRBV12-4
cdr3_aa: CASNQQMNTEAFF

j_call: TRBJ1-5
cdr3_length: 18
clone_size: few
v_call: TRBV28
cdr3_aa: CASSSTRWGAPPIQPQHF

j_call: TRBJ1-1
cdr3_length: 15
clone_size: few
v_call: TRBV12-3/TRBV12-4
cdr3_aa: CASSVQRTLNTEAFF

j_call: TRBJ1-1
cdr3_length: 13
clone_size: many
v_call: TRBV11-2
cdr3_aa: CASMRQEDTEAFF

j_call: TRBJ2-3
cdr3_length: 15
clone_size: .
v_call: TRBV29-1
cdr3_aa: CSVEDAAGGPDTQYF

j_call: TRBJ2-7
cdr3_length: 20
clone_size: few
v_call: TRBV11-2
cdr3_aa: CASSPIRRGRSHQTTYEQYF

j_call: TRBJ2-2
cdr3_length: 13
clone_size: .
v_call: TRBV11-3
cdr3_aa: CASSLGGGGELFF

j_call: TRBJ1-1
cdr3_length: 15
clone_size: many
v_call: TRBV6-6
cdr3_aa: CASSQIGGTSGEAFF

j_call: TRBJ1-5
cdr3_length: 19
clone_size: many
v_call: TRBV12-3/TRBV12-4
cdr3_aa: CASSPSGGGRHISNQPQHF

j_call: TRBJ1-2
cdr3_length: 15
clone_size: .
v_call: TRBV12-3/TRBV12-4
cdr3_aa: CASSFYQGFLNGYTF

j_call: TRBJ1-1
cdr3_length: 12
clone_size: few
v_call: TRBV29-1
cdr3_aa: CSVEPGGTEAFF

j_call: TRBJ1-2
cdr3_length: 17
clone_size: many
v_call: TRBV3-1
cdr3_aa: CASSQDPDRGQDRGYTF

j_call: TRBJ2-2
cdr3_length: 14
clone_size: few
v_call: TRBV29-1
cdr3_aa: CSVSGNQNTGELFF

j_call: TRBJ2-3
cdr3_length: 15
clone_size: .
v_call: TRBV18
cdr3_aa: CASSPNTGGPDTQYF

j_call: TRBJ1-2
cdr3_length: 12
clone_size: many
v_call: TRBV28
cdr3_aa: CASSLRAYGYTF

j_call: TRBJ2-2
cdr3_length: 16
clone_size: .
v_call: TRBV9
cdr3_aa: CASSVGLAGNTGELFF

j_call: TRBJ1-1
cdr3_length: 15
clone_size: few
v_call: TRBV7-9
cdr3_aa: CASSPPSGNPREAFF

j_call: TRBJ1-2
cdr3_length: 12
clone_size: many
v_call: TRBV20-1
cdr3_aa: CSASRGADGYTF

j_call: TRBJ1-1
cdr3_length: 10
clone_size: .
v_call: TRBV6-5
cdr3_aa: CASHATEAFF

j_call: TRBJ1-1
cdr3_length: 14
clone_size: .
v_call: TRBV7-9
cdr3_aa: CASSLAVRGTEAFF

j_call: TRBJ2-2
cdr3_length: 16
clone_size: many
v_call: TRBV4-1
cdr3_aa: CASSQMQGANTGELFF

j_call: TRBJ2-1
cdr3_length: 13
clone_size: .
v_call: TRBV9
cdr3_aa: CASSVPGYNEQFF

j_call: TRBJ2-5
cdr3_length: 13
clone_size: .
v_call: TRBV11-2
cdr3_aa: CASSLARSGIQYF

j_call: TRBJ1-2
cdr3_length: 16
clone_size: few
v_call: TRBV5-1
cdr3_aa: CASSSTLTGPNYGYTF

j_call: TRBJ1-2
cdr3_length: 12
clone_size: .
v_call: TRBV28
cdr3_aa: CASSSQGYGYTF